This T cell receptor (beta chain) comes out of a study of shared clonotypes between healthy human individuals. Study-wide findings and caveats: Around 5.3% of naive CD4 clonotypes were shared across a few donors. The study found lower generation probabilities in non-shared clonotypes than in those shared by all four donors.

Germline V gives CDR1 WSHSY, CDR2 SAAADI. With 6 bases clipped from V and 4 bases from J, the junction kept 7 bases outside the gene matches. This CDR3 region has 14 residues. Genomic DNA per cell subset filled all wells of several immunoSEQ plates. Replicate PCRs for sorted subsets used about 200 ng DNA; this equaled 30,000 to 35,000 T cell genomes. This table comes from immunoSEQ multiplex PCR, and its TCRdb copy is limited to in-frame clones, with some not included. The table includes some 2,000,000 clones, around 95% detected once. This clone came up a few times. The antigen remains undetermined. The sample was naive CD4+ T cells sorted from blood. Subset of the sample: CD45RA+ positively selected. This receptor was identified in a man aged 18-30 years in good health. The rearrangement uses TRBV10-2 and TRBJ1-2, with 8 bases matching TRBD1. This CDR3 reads CASRPTGEAYGYTF. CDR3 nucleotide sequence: TGCGCCAGCAGACCGACAGGGGAGGCCTATGGCTACACCTTC.